Here is one T cell receptor (beta chain) with its context. In Cohort 3, a recovered donor had either two negative PCRs, clearance, or symptom resolution. The data originate from a study of blood T cell repertoires in COVID-19. Method: immunoSEQ multiplex PCR; TCRdb's copy keeps in-frame clones and lacks some. The sample shows approximately 150,000 clones, around 80% of them seen only once. This CDR3 has 13 residues. The V end lost 2 bases, the J end lost 5 bases, and 9 bases lay between the germline ends. In germline, CDR1 is SGHTA, CDR2 FQGNSA. Material: PBMCs or T cells enriched from blood (not recorded which). The receptor was derived from a woman aged 45-65 years who had recovered from COVID-19. The chain has TRBV7-2 and TRBJ1-1, with D possibly matching TRBD1 (5 bases). DNA of the CDR3: TGTGCCAGCAGCTTATCGGGGGGGACTGAAGCTTTCTTT. Encoded protein: CASSLSGGTEAFF.